This entry is about one T cell receptor (beta chain). Its target is unknown. This sample is drawn from a study of cytomegalovirus exposure and HLA in healthy donors. General study results and limits: A later look showed TCR association rates differing by HLA locus, highest for DRB1 and lowest for HLA-C. TCR beta V segments were, for the most part, productive about 90% or about 30% of the time in an earlier analysis. It was assumed in the presence/absence analyses that sequencing depth was roughly uniform across donors.

Germline V CDR1 and CDR2: GTSNPN, SVGIG (reference sequence). V was clipped by 5 bases and J by 5 bases; unmatched bases: 11. The CDR3 has 14 residues. 60 Vbeta and 13 Jbeta primers were used in PCR. The repertoire was sequenced with immunoSEQ multiplex PCR; TCRdb's copy has only in-frame clones and lacks some. Of about 120,000 clones in the sample, 79% were seen once. The chain employs TRBV30 and TRBJ1-1; 7 nucleotides match TRBD1. The sequenced sample consisted of PBMCs. This TCR was recovered from a woman younger than 30 in good health and CMV-seropositive. The CDR3 DNA reads TGTGCCTGGGGACTACCGGGACAGAGGACTGAAGCTTTCTTT. The encoded protein is CAWGLPGQRTEAFF.